The entry that follows covers one TCR beta chain sequence. Its antigen is as yet unknown. Trimming removed 0 bases from V and 0 bases from J, with 12 bases in between. Germline CDR1 SGHRS, CDR2 YFSETQ. This CDR3 is 17 amino acids long. Researchers built TCR beta libraries using quantitative 5'-RACE with molecular barcodes. TCRdb re-analysed the 5' RACE reads in MiXCR, keeping a single row per CDR3 protein. The sample shows some 840,000 distinct CDR3 sequences, about 12% of them seen only once. This entry is derived from a study of CD8 T cells in ankylosing spondylitis. Study-wide points: There was a TCR beta motif, made of eight highly homologous variants, that appeared characteristic of ankylosing spondylitis blood. Previous work reported some of these motif variants in the synovial fluid and blood of reactive arthritis. As reported, disease-linked clones showed significant enrichment in matched ankylosing spondylitis synovial fluid.

The chain has TRBV5-1 and TRBJ2-2, with no clear D. Specimen: blood, either unsorted or a sorted T cell fraction (not recorded which). This clonotype was obtained from a male donor with ankylosing spondylitis. The CDR3: CASSLGFPRTNTGELFF. CDR3 nucleotide sequence: TGCGCCAGCAGCTTGGGGTTTCCACGGACGAACACCGGGGAGCTGTTTTTT.